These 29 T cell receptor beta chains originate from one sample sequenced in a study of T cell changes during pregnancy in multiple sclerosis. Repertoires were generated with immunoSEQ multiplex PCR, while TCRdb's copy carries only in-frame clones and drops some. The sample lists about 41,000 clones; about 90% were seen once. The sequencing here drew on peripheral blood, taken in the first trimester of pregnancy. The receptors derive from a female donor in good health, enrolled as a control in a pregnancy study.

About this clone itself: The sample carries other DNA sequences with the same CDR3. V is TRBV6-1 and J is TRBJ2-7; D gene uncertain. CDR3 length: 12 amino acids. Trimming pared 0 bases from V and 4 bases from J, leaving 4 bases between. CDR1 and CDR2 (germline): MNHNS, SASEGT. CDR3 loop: CASSEARYEQYF. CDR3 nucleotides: TGTGCCAGCAGTGAAGCGCGGTACGAGCAGTACTTC.

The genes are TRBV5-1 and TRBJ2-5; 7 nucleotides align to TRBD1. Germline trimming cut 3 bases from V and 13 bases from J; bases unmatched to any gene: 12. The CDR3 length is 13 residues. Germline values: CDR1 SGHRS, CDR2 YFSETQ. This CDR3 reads CASSSVVRDSLYF. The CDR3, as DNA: TGCGCCAGCAGCTCCGTGGTCCGGGACAGCTTGTACTTC.

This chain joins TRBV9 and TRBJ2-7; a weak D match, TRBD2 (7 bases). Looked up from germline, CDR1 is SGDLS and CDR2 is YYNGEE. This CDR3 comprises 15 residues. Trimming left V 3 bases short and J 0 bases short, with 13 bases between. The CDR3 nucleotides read TGTGCCAGCAGCGAGGGCGGGGGCCACTCCTACGAGCAGTACTTC. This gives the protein CASSEGGGHSYEQYF.

CDR3 DNA: TGCGCCAGCAGCCGCGGCCTGATGGGGGAGCTGTTTTTT. Encoded protein: CASSRGLMGELFF. The chain employs TRBV4-1 and TRBJ2-2; D not resolved. The CDR3 has 13 residues. Per germline, CDR1 MGHRA and CDR2 YSYEKL. Trimming left V 4 bases short and J 8 bases short, with 11 bases between.

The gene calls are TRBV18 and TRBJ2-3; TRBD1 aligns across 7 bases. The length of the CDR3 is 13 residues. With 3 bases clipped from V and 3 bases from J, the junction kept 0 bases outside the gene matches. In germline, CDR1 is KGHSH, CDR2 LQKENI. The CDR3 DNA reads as TGTGCCAGCTCACCGACAGGGACAGATACGCAGTATTTT. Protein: CASSPTGTDTQYF.

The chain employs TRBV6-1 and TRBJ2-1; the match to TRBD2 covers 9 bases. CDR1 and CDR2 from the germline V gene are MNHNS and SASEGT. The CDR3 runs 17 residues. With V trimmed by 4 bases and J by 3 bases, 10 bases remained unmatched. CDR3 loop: CASSARLAEPRYNEQFF. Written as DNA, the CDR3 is TGTGCCAGCAGTGCCAGACTAGCGGAACCCCGCTACAATGAGCAGTTCTTC.

CDR3 nucleotide sequence: TGTGCCAGCAGTGAAGCGGAGACTAGCGGGGGGTGGGATACGCAGTATTTT. The encoded protein is CASSEAETSGGWDTQYF. The chain joins TRBV6-1 to TRBJ2-3; 13 nucleotides match TRBD2. V dropped 0 bases and J dropped 6; count of bases not matched to a gene: 6. The CDR3 totals 17 residues. CDR1 and CDR2 (germline): MNHNS, SASEGT.

The CDR3 loop is CSVEDPRRVDYGYTF. For the CDR3, the DNA is TGCAGCGTTGAAGATCCTCGGAGGGTGGACTATGGCTACACCTTC. The chain is built from TRBV29-1 and TRBJ1-2; D gene unclear. The length of the CDR3 is 15 residues. V lost 0 bases, J lost 3 bases, and 14 bases lay in between. Germline values: CDR1 SQVTM, CDR2 ANQGSEA.

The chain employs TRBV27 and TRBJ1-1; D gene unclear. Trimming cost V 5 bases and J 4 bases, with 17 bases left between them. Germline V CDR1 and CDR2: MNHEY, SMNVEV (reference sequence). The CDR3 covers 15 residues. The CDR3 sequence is CASSSIGEGGTEAFF. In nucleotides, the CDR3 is TGTGCCAGCAGTAGCATAGGAGAGGGAGGCACTGAAGCTTTCTTT.

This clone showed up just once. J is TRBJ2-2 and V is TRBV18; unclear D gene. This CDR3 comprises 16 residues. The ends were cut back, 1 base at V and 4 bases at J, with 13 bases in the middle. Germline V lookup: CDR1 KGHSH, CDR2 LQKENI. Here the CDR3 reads CASSPRVVSSTGELFF. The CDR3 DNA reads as TGTGCCAGCTCACCACGTGTCGTTAGCAGCACCGGGGAGCTGTTTTTT.

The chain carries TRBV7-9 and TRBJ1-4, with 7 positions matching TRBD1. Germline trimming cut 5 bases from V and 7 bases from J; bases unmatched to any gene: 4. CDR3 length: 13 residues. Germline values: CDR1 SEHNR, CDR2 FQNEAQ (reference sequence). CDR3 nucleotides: TGTGCCAGCAGCAGAGGGGGCGGTGAAAAACTGTTTTTT. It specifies CASSRGGGEKLFF.

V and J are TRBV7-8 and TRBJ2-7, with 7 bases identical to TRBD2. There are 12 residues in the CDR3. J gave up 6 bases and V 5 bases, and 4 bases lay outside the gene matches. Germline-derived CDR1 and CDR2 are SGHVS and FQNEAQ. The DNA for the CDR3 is TGTGCCAGCAGCAGGGGCGGGGGCGAGCAGTACTTC. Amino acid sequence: CASSRGGGEQYF.

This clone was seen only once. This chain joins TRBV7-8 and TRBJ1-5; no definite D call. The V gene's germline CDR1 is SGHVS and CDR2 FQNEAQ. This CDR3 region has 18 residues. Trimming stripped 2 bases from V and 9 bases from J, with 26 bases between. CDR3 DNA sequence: TGTGCCAGCAGCTTAACCGCGGCCGCAGCCGTTAGTAATGCGCCCCAGCATTTT. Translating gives CASSLTAAAAVSNAPQHF.

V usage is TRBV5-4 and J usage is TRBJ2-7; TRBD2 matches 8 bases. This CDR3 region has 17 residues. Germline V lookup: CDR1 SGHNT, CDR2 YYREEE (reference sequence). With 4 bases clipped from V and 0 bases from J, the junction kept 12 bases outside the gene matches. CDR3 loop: CASSRRGGGGSSYEQYF. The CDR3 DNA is TGTGCCAGCAGCCGCCGGGGGGGCGGGGGGAGCTCCTACGAGCAGTACTTC.

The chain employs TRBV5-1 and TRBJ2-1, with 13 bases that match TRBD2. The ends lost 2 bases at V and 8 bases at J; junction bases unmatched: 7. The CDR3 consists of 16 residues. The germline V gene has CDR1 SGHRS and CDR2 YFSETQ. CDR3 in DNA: TGCGCCAGCAGCTTCACCGGGACTAGCGGGAACCATGAGCAGTTCTTC. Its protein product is CASSFTGTSGNHEQFF.

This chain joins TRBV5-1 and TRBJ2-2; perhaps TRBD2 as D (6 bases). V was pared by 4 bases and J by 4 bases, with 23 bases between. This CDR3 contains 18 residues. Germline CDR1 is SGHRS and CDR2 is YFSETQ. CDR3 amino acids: CASSGRDSPPFGTGELFF. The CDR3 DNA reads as TGCGCCAGCAGCGGTCGGGACTCCCCCCCGTTTGGCACCGGGGAGCTGTTTTTT.

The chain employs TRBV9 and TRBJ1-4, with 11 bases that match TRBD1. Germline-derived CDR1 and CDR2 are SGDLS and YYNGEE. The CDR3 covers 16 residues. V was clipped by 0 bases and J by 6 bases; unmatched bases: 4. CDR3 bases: TGTGCCAGCAGCGTAGGGACAGGGGGCGGAGATGAAAAACTGTTTTTT. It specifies CASSVGTGGGDEKLFF.

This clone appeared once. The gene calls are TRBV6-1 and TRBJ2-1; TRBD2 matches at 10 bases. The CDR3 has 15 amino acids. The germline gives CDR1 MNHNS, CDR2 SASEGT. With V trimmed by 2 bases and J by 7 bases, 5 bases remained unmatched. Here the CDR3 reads CASSEQEAGGNEQFF. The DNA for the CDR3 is TGTGCCAGCAGTGAACAGGAAGCGGGAGGGAATGAGCAGTTCTTC.

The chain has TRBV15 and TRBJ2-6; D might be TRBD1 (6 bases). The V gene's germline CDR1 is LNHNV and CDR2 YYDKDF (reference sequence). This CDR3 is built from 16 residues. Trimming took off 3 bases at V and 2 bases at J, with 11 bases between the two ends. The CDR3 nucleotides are TGTGCCACCAGCAGTCGCCAGGGGCCTGGGGCCAACGTCCTGACTTTC. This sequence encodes CATSSRQGPGANVLTF. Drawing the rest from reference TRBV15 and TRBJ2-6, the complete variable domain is DAMVIQNPRYQVTQFGKPVTLSCSQTLNHNVMYWYQQKSSQAPKLLFHYYDKDFNNEADTPDNFQSRRPNTSFCFLDIRSPGLGDTAMYLCATSSRQGPGANVLTFGAGSRLTVL.

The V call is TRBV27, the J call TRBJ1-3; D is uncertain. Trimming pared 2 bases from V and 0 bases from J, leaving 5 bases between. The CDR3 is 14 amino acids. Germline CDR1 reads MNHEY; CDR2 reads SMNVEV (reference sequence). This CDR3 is CASSLGPSGNTIYF. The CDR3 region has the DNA TGTGCCAGCAGTTTAGGCCCCTCTGGAAACACCATATATTTT.

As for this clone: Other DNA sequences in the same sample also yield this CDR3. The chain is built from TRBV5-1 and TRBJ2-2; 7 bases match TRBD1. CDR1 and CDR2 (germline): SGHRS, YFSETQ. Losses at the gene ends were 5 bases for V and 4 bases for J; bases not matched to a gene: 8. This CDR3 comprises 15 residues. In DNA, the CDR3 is TGCGCCAGCAGTCAAGGAGACAGGGTCACCGGGGAGCTGTTTTTT. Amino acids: CASSQGDRVTGELFF.

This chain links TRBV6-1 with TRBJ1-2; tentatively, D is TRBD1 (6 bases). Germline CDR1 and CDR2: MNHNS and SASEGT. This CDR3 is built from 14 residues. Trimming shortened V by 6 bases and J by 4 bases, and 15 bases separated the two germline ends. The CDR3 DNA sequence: TGTGCCAGCAGCTATAGACAGGACCCCTATGGCTACACCTTC. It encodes CASSYRQDPYGYTF.

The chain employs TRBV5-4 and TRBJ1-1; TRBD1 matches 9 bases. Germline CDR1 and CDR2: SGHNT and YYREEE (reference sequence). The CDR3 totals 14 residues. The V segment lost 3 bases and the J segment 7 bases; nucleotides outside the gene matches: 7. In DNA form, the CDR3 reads TGTGCCAGCAGCTCTACAGGGGGCGTCGGTGAAGCTTTCTTT. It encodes CASSSTGGVGEAFF.

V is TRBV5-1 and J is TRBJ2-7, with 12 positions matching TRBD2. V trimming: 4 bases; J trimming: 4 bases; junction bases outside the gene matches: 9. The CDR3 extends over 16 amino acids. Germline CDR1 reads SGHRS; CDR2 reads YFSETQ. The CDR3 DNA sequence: TGCGCCAGCAGCACCCGGACTAGCGGGGTGGTTTACGAGCAGTACTTC. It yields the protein CASSTRTSGVVYEQYF.

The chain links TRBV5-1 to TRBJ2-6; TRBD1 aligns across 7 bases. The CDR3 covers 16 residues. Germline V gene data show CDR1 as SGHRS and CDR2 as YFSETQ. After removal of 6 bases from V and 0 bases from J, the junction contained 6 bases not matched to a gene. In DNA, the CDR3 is TGCGCCAGCACACTACAGGGGACCTCTGGGGCCAACGTCCTGACTTTC. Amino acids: CASTLQGTSGANVLTF.

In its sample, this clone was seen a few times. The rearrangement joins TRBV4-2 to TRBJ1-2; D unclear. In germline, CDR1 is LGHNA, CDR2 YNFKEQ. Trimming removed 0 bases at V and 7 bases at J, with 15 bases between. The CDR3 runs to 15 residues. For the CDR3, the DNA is TGTGCCAGCAGCCAAGAAGACATCGGACGGGGTGGCTACACCTTC. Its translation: CASSQEDIGRGGYTF.

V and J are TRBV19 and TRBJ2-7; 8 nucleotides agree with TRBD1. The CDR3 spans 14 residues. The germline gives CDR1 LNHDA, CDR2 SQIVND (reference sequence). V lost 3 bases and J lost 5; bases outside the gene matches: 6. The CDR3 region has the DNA TGTGCCAGTAGTATCCAGGGGGCGAGGGACGAGCAGTACTTC. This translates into CASSIQGARDEQYF.

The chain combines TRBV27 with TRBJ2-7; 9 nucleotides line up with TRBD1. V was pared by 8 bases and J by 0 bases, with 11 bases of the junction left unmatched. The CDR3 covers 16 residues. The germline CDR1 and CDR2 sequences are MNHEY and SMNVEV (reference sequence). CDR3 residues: CASAKATGGFSYEQYF. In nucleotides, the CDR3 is TGTGCCAGCGCTAAAGCCACAGGGGGCTTCTCCTACGAGCAGTACTTC.

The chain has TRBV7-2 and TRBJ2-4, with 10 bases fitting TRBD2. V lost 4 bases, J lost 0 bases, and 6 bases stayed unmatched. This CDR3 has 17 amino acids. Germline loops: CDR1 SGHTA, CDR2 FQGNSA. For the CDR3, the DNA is TGTGCCAGCAGCTCTAGACTAGCGGGTCTAGCCAAAAACATTCAGTACTTC. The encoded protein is CASSSRLAGLAKNIQYF. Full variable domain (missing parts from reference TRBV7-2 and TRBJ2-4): GAGVSQSPSNKVTEKGKDVELRCDPISGHTALYWYRQSLGQGLEFLIYFQGNSAPDKSGLPSDRFSAERTGGSVSTLTIQRTQQEDSAVYLCASSSRLAGLAKNIQYFGAGTRLSVL.